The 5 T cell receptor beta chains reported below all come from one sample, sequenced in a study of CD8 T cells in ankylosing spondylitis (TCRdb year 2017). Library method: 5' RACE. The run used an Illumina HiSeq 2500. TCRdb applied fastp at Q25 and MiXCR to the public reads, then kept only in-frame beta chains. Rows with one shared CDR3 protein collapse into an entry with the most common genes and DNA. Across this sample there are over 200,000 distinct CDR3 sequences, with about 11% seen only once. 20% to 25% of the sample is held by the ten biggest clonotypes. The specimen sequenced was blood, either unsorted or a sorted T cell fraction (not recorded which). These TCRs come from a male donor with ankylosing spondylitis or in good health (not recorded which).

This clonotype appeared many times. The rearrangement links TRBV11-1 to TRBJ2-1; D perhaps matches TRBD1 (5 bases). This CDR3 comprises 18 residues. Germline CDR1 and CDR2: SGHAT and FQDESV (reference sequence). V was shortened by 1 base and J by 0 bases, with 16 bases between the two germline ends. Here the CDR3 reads CASSLGKSQGSSYNEQFF. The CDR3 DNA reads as TGTGCCAGCAGCTTAGGGAAGTCTCAGGGCAGCTCCTACAATGAGCAGTTCTTC.

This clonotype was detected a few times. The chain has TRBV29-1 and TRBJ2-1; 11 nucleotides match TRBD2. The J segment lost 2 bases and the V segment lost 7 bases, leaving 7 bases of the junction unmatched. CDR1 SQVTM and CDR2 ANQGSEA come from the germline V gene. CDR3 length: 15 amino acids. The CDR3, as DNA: TGCAGCGCTGTGCTTAGCGGGGGGGCCTACAATGAGCAGTTCTTC. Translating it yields CSAVLSGGAYNEQFF.

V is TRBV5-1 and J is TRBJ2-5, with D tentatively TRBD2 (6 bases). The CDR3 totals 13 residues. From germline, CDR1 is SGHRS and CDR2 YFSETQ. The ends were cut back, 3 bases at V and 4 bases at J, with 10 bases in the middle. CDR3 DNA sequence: TGCGCCAGCAGCTCTATGGGGGGAGAGACCCAGTACTTC. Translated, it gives CASSSMGGETQYF.

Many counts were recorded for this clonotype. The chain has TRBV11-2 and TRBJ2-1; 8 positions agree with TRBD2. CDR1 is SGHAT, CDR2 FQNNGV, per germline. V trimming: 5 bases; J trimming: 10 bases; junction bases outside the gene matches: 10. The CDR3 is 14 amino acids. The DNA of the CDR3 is TGTGCCAGCAGCCGGGAGGGGGGTTTGGTAGAGCAGTTCTTC. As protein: CASSREGGLVEQFF.

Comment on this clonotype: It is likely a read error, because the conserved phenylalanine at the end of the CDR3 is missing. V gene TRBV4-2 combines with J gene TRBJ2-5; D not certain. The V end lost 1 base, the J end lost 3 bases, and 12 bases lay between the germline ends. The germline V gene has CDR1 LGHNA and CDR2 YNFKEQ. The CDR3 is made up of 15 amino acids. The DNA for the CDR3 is TGTGCCAGCAGCCAAGCAGTCGGTGCTGAAGAGACCCAGTACATC. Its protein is CASSQAVGAEETQYI.